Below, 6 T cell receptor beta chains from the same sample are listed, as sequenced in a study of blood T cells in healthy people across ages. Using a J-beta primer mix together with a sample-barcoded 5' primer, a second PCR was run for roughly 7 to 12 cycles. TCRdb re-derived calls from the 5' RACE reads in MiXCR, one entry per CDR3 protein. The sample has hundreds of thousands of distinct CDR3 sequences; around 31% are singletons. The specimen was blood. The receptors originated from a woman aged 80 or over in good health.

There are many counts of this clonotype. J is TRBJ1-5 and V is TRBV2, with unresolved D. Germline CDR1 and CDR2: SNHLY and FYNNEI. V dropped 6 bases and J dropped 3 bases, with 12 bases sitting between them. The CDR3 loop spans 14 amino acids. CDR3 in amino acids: CASSPPRDNQPQHF. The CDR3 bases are TGTGCCAGCAGCCCCCCCCGGGACAATCAGCCCCAGCATTTT.

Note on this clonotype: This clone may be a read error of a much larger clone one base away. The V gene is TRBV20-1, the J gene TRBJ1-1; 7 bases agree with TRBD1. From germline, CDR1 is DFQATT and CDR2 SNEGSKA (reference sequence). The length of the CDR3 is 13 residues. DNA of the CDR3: TGCAGTACTAGACTTACAGGGGTCACTGAAGCTTTCTTT. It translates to CSTRLTGVTEAFF.

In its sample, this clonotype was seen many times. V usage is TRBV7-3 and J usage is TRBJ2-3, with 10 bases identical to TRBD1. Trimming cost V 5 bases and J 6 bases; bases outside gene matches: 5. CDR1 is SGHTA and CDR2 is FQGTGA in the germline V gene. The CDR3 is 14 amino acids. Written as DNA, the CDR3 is TGTGCCAGCAGCCGGACAGGGGGAGTTGATACGCAGTATTTT. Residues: CASSRTGGVDTQYF. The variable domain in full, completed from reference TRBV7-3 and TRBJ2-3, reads GAGVSQTPSNKVTEKGKYVELRCDPISGHTALYWYRQSLGQGPEFLIYFQGTGAADDSGLPNDRFFAVRPEGSVSTLKIQRTERGDSAVYLCASSRTGGVDTQYFGPGTRLTVL.

For the CDR3, the DNA is TGTGCCTGGAGTGTCGGACAGTCCCTAGAGCGGTACTTC. It yields the protein CAWSVGQSLERYF. The gene calls are TRBV30 and TRBJ2-5; a possible D gene is TRBD1 (6 bases). The CDR3 runs 13 residues. Trimming left V 0 bases short and J 13 bases short, with 18 bases between. Germline CDR1 GTSNPN, CDR2 SVGIG (reference sequence).

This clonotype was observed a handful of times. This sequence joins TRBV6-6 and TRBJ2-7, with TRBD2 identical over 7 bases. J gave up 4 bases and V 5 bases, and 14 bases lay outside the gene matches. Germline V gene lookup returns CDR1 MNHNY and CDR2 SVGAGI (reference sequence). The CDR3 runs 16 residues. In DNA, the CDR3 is TGTGCCAGCAGTCGGGACCTTGTCGGGGAGGGTTACGAGCAGTACTTC. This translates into CASSRDLVGEGYEQYF.

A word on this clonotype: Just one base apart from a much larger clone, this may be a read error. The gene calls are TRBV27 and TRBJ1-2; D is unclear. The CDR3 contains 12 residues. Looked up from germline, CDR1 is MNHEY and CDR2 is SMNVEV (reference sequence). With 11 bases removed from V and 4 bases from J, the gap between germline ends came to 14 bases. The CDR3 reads CAGGFSGYGYTF. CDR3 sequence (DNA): TGTGCCGGCGGGTTTTCGGGCTATGGCTACACCTTC.